This T cell receptor beta chain appears in the sequencing data of a study of OX40 agonist ivuxolimab in advanced cancers. Study-level information: Patients were infused with ivuxolimab every 2 weeks at 0.01 to 10 mg/kg.

Study results and limitations: Antigens targeted by the expanded peripheral T cells were not determined.

CDR3 length: 17 residues. V shed 5 bases, J shed 2 bases, and the junction held 11 bases outside the gene matches. CDR1 and CDR2 (germline): SGHNT, YYREEE (reference sequence). Details on this clone: Its specificity is unknown.

The data were produced by immunoSEQ multiplex PCR, yet TCRdb's version contains in-frame clones alone and is incomplete. This table has about 79,000 clones, roughly 80% appearing once. People who had autoimmune disease history or systemic immunosuppression were excluded. Sequencing was performed on CD4+ or CD8+ T cells sorted from blood, taken in a trial of the OX40 agonist ivuxolimab. The clonotype originates from an adult with an advanced solid tumor such as melanoma, head and neck, liver or kidney cancer. The chain recombines TRBV5-4 with TRBJ2-2; 8 bases align to TRBD2. Here the CDR3 reads CASSLRYSGVNTGELFF. CDR3 DNA: TGTGCCAGCAGTTTGCGTTATAGCGGGGTTAACACCGGGGAGCTGTTTTTT.